The next 20 T cell receptor beta chains were all read from a single sample in a study of T cells after yellow fever vaccination. TCRdb passed the 5' RACE reads through MiXCR, listing each CDR3 protein once. This table has some 400,000 distinct CDR3 sequences, around 20% appearing once. This specimen consisted of PBMCs, obtained before the yellow fever booster vaccination. The receptors come from a man between 18 and 29 years old who received the YFV17D yellow fever vaccine.

This chain joins TRBV27 and TRBJ2-4, with D unclear. From germline, CDR1 is MNHEY and CDR2 SMNVEV (reference sequence). Trimming took off 3 bases at V and 0 bases at J, with 12 bases between the two ends. The CDR3 covers 16 residues. The CDR3 sequence: CASSFSVSLAKNIQYF. For the CDR3, the DNA is TGTGCCAGCAGTTTCTCGGTCTCCCTAGCCAAAAACATTCAGTACTTC.

This sequence joins TRBV10-3 and TRBJ1-6; 7 nucleotides agree with TRBD1. CDR3 length: 16 residues. Germline loops: CDR1 ENHRY, CDR2 SYGVKD. V shed 0 bases and J 10 bases; nucleotides not matched to a gene: 9. The CDR3, as DNA: TGTGCCATCAGTGAGTCTGGGACAGCCACAGGGTCACCCCTCCACTTT. Encoded protein: CAISESGTATGSPLHF.

V is TRBV29-1 and J is TRBJ1-1; a possible D gene is TRBD1 (6 bases). The CDR3 spans 12 residues. The germline V gene encodes CDR1 SQVTM and CDR2 ANQGSEA. V shed 3 bases and J shed 7 bases, with 12 bases lying between them. In DNA form, the CDR3 reads TGCAGCGTTGATGGCAGGGGCGATGAAGCTTTCTTT. Its translation: CSVDGRGDEAFF. The entire variable domain, with the rest obtained from reference TRBV29-1 and TRBJ1-1, is as follows: SAVISQKPSRDICQRGTSLTIQCQVDSQVTMMFWYRQQPGQSLTLIATANQGSEATYESGFVIDKFPISRPNLTFSTLTVSNMSPEDSSIYLCSVDGRGDEAFFGQGTRLTVV.

In this sample, this clonotype turned up a few times. This chain joins TRBV19 and TRBJ2-3; D is ambiguous. From germline, CDR1 is LNHDA and CDR2 SQIVND (reference sequence). The CDR3 covers 15 residues. The ends were cut back, 1 base at V and 0 bases at J, with 8 bases in the middle. CDR3 in amino acids: CASSIGISSTDTQYF. CDR3 DNA: TGTGCCAGTAGTATAGGCATCTCTAGCACAGATACGCAGTATTTT.

The chain is built from TRBV10-3 and TRBJ2-7, with D uncertain. The germline V and J ends were trimmed by 8 bases and 3 bases, with 8 bases remaining between them. The CDR3 is 11 amino acids. CDR1 and CDR2 from the germline V gene are ENHRY and SYGVKD. CDR3 nucleotide sequence: TGTGCCATCTCCGTTTACTACGAGCAGTACGTC. Translating it yields CAISVYYEQYV.

This rearrangement joins TRBV20-1 to TRBJ1-2, with D maybe TRBD1 (5 bases). CDR3 size: 15 residues. Germline-derived CDR1 and CDR2 are DFQATT and SNEGSKA (reference sequence). The V end lost 5 bases, the J end lost 4 bases, and 20 bases lay between the germline ends. The DNA for the CDR3 is TGCAGTGCTCCTGACGTTGGGGGGGGAGCCTATGGCTACACCTTC. It is translated as CSAPDVGGGAYGYTF.

The CDR3: CASSPSGTQYF. CDR3 nucleotide sequence: TGTGCCAGCAGCCCTTCAGGGACCCAGTACTTC. The genes are TRBV7-9 and TRBJ2-5; D remains unclear. V lost 5 bases and J lost 7, with 8 bases in between. Per germline, CDR1 SEHNR and CDR2 FQNEAQ (reference sequence). CDR3 size: 11 residues.

The rearrangement uses TRBV29-1 and TRBJ2-1, with D possibly called TRBD1 or TRBD2 (5 bases each). V dropped 0 bases and J dropped 9 bases, with 18 bases sitting between them. CDR1 and CDR2 from the germline V gene are SQVTM and ANQGSEA. This CDR3 region has 15 residues. Here the CDR3 reads CSVEDLGTPALEQFF. CDR3 nucleotides: TGCAGCGTTGAAGATCTGGGGACCCCAGCACTTGAGCAGTTCTTC.

The DNA for the CDR3 is TGCAGTTGGGGTTGGGGCTACGAGCAGTACGTC. It translates to CSWGWGYEQYV. This sequence joins TRBV20-1 and TRBJ2-7; D call uncertain. The CDR3 covers 11 residues. Per germline, CDR1 DFQATT and CDR2 SNEGSKA (reference sequence). V lost 8 bases to trimming and J lost 3 bases, with 11 bases between them.

This clonotype was seen more than once but under ten times. V and J are TRBV4-3 and TRBJ2-6; D uncertain. Trimming removed 0 bases from V and 0 bases from J, with 6 bases in between. Germline loops: CDR1 LGHNA, CDR2 YSLEER. There are 16 residues in the CDR3. CDR3 nucleotide sequence: TGCGCCAGCAGCCAAGAAGGATACTCTGGGGCCAACGTCCTGACTTTC. This gives the protein CASSQEGYSGANVLTF.

This clonotype was observed a few times. The chain employs TRBV5-1 and TRBJ1-2, with D possibly matching TRBD1 (5 bases). The V end lost 4 bases, the J end lost 2 bases, and 15 bases lay between the germline ends. Germline CDR1 reads SGHRS; CDR2 reads YFSETQ. The CDR3 runs to 15 residues. CDR3 DNA sequence: TGCGCCAGCAGCAACTGGCAAGCAGGGAACTATGGCTACACCTTC. Protein: CASSNWQAGNYGYTF.

This clonotype occurred a few times. The chain uses TRBV2 and TRBJ2-7; D may be TRBD1 (6 bases). Trimming pared 5 bases from V and 0 bases from J, leaving 11 bases between. CDR3 length: 14 residues. The germline V gene has CDR1 SNHLY and CDR2 FYNNEI. The CDR3 is CASSPRTVSYEQYF. The CDR3 coding sequence is TGTGCCAGCAGTCCAAGGACAGTCTCCTACGAGCAGTACTTC.

This clonotype has a handful of counts. This chain links TRBV4-3 with TRBJ1-2; TRBD1 aligns across 9 bases. Germline V CDR1 and CDR2: LGHNA, YSLEER. There are 16 residues in the CDR3. J lost 1 base, V lost 0 bases, and 3 bases had no gene match. In nucleotides, the CDR3 is TGCGCCAGCAGCCAAGAGTTGGACAGGGGTAACTATGGCTACACCTTC. As protein: CASSQELDRGNYGYTF.

The rearrangement uses TRBV5-1 and TRBJ1-2; 7 bases agree with TRBD1. The CDR3 loop spans 14 amino acids. CDR1 and CDR2 from the germline V gene are SGHRS and YFSETQ. With V trimmed by 4 bases and J by 8 bases, 11 bases remained unmatched. The CDR3 DNA is TGCGCCAGCAGCCGAGACAGGGTCCTGGGAGGCTACACCTTC. Residues: CASSRDRVLGGYTF.

This clonotype occurred once. V usage is TRBV20-1 and J usage is TRBJ2-2, with 10 bases lining up with TRBD2. The CDR3 extends over 18 amino acids. Germline V lookup: CDR1 DFQATT, CDR2 SNEGSKA (reference sequence). V gave up 0 bases and J gave up 0 bases; unmatched junction bases: 7. This CDR3 is CSARDLTSGLTNTGELFF. The CDR3 DNA sequence: TGCAGTGCTAGAGATTTGACTAGCGGGCTAACGAACACCGGGGAGCTGTTTTTT.

The chain combines TRBV12-3 or TRBV12-4 with TRBJ1-2; 8 positions match TRBD1. V trimming: 6 bases; J trimming: 0 bases; junction bases outside the gene matches: 0. CDR3 length equals 13 residues. The CDR3 sequence is CASRQGANYGYTF. The CDR3, as DNA: TGTGCCAGCAGACAGGGGGCTAACTATGGCTACACCTTC.

This clonotype has just a few counts. The genes are TRBV4-3 and TRBJ2-3; D might be TRBD1 or TRBD2, each matching 5 bases. Germline V gene sequence: CDR1 LGHNA, CDR2 YSLEER. The V and J ends lost 0 bases and 1 base respectively, with 17 bases between them. There are 18 residues in the CDR3. The CDR3 bases are TGCGCCAGCAGCCAAGAACGGGACCATTTCTTTGGCACAGATACGCAGTATTTT. Protein sequence: CASSQERDHFFGTDTQYF.

The J gene is TRBJ2-7, the V gene TRBV27; a possible D gene is TRBD1 (6 bases). Germline CDR1 reads MNHEY; CDR2 reads SMNVEV (reference sequence). The CDR3 runs to 13 residues. V lost 7 bases to trimming and J lost 3 bases, with 13 bases between them. CDR3 bases: TGTGCCAGCACCTCTGGACAGAACTACGAGCAGTACTTC. This gives the protein CASTSGQNYEQYF.

J is TRBJ2-1 and V is TRBV6-5; D is perhaps TRBD2 (5 bases). Germline V CDR1 and CDR2: MNHEY, SVGAGI. Trimming pared 6 bases from V and 10 bases from J, leaving 16 bases between. This CDR3 is built from 13 residues. As DNA, the CDR3 is TGTGCCAGCAGGGCGGGTTTTGTTTCGGAGCAGTTCTTC. It yields the protein CASRAGFVSEQFF.

The CDR3, as DNA: TGTGCCAGCAGTTATCGGGGGGAGGAGTTCTTC. This sequence encodes CASSYRGEEFF. This sequence joins TRBV6-5 and TRBJ2-1; 7 nucleotides match TRBD2. The CDR3 runs to 11 residues. Germline values: CDR1 MNHEY, CDR2 SVGAGI. The V and J ends lost 3 bases and 14 bases, in that order; junction bases with no gene match: 4.